This T cell receptor beta chain was documented in a study of T cell responses to AZD1222 COVID-19 vaccine. General study results and limits: Only a handful of AZD1222 recipients, roughly six in all, had baseline seropositivity. Nearly half of spike-specific TCRs reportedly go after variant regions that carry no mutations. Vaccination with two AZD1222 doses was followed by a rise in Spike-specific TCR breadth and depth. White British ancestry dominated among donors, who included more females, and clonal diversity was possibly underestimated.

Germline V CDR1 and CDR2: SGDLS, YYNGEE. The CDR3 loop spans 15 amino acids. Trimming at V came to 1 base and at J to 5 bases, leaving 3 bases not matched to a gene. Sequenced by immunoSEQ multiplex PCR; TCRdb stores in-frame clones only, minus some. The table has 95,000 to 150,000 clones, roughly 89% seen once. Notes on this clone: What it recognizes is unknown.

The sequencing used peripheral blood, collected on day 0 of MenACWY control vaccination. The chain carries TRBV9 and TRBJ2-2; 9 nucleotides match TRBD2. This clonotype originated in an adult in good health. The CDR3 DNA follows: TGTGCCAGCAGCGTAAGGGCGGGAGGGACCGGGGAGCTGTTTTTT. Its protein product is CASSVRAGGTGELFF.